What follows are 14 T cell receptor beta chains derived from one specimen sequenced in a study of blood T cell repertoires in COVID-19. Here immunoSEQ multiplex PCR was the method, and the copy in TCRdb shows in-frame clones only, minus some. The sample contains tens of thousands of clones, around 80% of which appear only once. The material sequenced was peripheral blood. The receptors stem from a man older than 75 with active or convalescent COVID-19.

This rearrangement joins TRBV7-2 to TRBJ1-5, with TRBD1 matching 9 bases. The CDR3 spans 15 residues. In germline, CDR1 is SGHTA, CDR2 FQGNSA. V dropped 3 bases and J dropped 2; count of bases not matched to a gene: 2. DNA for the CDR3: TGTGCCAGCAGCTTTCGGACAGGGGGCAATCAGCCCCAGCATTTT. Translated: CASSFRTGGNQPQHF.

The rearrangement links TRBV5-6 to TRBJ2-1; the match to TRBD2 covers 10 bases. J lost 2 bases, V lost 4 bases, and 6 bases had no gene match. Germline CDR1 and CDR2: SGHDT and YYEEEE. The CDR3 contains 16 residues. The CDR3 spells CASSQSSGRPYNEQFF. The CDR3 DNA follows: TGTGCCAGCAGCCAGAGTAGCGGGAGGCCCTACAATGAGCAGTTCTTC.

The chain couples TRBV7-9 to TRBJ1-2; the match to TRBD1 covers 7 bases. The V segment lost 5 bases and the J segment 3 bases; nucleotides outside the gene matches: 6. The CDR3 has 14 residues. Germline assignment: CDR1 SEHNR and CDR2 FQNEAQ (reference sequence). The CDR3 DNA follows: TGTGCCAGCAGCGCAGACAGGGATCACTATGGCTACACCTTC. This encodes CASSADRDHYGYTF. The variable domain in full, completed from reference TRBV7-9 and TRBJ1-2, reads DTGVSQNPRHKITKRGQNVTFRCDPISEHNRLYWYRQTLGQGPEFLTYFQNEAQLEKSRLLSDRFSAERPKGSFSTLEIQRTEQGDSAMYLCASSADRDHYGYTFGSGTRLTVV.

The gene calls are TRBV11-2 and TRBJ2-2; a weak D match, TRBD1 (6 bases). The germline gives CDR1 SGHAT, CDR2 FQNNGV. This CDR3 is 15 amino acids long. V lost 1 base and J lost 4, with 10 bases in between. The CDR3 region is CASSLGVGGTGELFF. CDR3 in DNA: TGTGCCAGCAGCTTAGGAGTAGGGGGCACCGGGGAGCTGTTTTTT.

The chain uses TRBV6-5 and TRBJ2-3; D might be TRBD2 (6 bases). Trimming left V 4 bases short and J 2 bases short, with 10 bases between. This CDR3 spans 14 amino acids. CDR1 and CDR2 from the germline V gene are MNHEY and SVGAGI. This CDR3 reads CASSSGLSTDTQYF. The CDR3 nucleotides are TGTGCCAGCAGTTCGGGACTTTCCACAGATACGCAGTATTTT.

The chain joins TRBV19 to TRBJ1-2; TRBD1 agrees at 10 bases. CDR1 LNHDA and CDR2 SQIVND come from the germline V gene (reference sequence). CDR3 length equals 14 residues. Trimming removed 6 bases from V and 2 bases from J; junction bases left unmatched: 3. CDR3 amino acids: CASSRDRGNYGYTF. CDR3 DNA sequence: TGTGCCAGTAGCCGGGACAGGGGAAACTATGGCTACACCTTC.

The chain uses TRBV10-3 and TRBJ2-2, with TRBD2 matching 7 bases. The CDR3 spans 14 residues. Germline V gives CDR1 ENHRY, CDR2 SYGVKD. V shed 4 bases, J shed 8 bases, and the junction held 7 bases outside the gene matches. For the CDR3, the DNA is TGTGCCATCAGTGCGACGGGGGGAGTAGGGGAGCTGTTTTTT. Amino acid sequence: CAISATGGVGELFF.

The CDR3 sequence: CASSTGHVSGNTIYF. DNA of the CDR3: TGTGCCAGTAGTACGGGACACGTCTCTGGAAACACCATATATTTT. This chain links TRBV19 with TRBJ1-3, with D maybe TRBD1 (6 bases). Per germline, CDR1 LNHDA and CDR2 SQIVND (reference sequence). The CDR3 is made up of 15 amino acids. Between the trimmed V and J ends, which lost 4 bases and 0 bases, there was a span of 10 bases.

The chain combines TRBV6-5 with TRBJ1-5; maybe TRBD1 (5 bases). Germline CDR1 MNHEY, CDR2 SVGAGI. This CDR3 comprises 14 residues. V was shortened by 6 bases and J by 3 bases, with 12 bases between the two germline ends. CDR3 sequence reads: CASREGRYNQPQHF. The CDR3 DNA sequence: TGTGCCAGCAGGGAGGGACGGTACAATCAGCCCCAGCATTTT.

This sequence joins TRBV6-4 and TRBJ1-2; possible D gene TRBD1, 6 bases. The CDR3 is made up of 18 amino acids. Looked up from germline, CDR1 is MRHNA and CDR2 is SNTAGT. V was clipped by 6 bases and J by 2 bases, with 25 bases between them. Written as DNA, the CDR3 is TGTGCCAGCAGACAATATGGGGGGGCACGAGATGGCAACTATGGCTACACCTTC. Its protein is CASRQYGGARDGNYGYTF.

The genes are TRBV10-1 and TRBJ2-7; 7 bases are shared with TRBD2. The CDR3 totals 15 residues. The V gene end was trimmed by 0 bases and the J gene end by 6 bases; junction bases not matched to a gene: 8. CDR1 is WNHNN, CDR2 SYGVQD, per germline (reference sequence). In DNA, the CDR3 is TGCGCCAGCAGTGAGTCGCGAGCGGGACGCTCCGAGCAGTACTTC. Translating gives CASSESRAGRSEQYF.

The chain uses TRBV5-6 and TRBJ2-5; 7 bases match TRBD1. Germline CDR1 and CDR2: SGHDT and YYEEEE. The CDR3 is 16 amino acids. With V trimmed by 1 base and J by 1 base, 7 bases remained unmatched. The CDR3 here is CASSLLETGSQETQYF. In nucleotides, the CDR3 is TGTGCCAGCAGCTTGCTAGAGACAGGGAGCCAAGAGACCCAGTACTTC.

This clone was recorded once. V usage is TRBV18 and J usage is TRBJ2-5, with TRBD1 matching 8 bases. Germline CDR1 is KGHSH and CDR2 is LQKENI. This CDR3 has 18 residues. V trimming: 0 bases; J trimming: 2 bases; junction bases outside the gene matches: 11. The CDR3 is CASSPPFPGQGGQETQYF. CDR3 nucleotides: TGTGCCAGCTCACCACCGTTCCCAGGACAGGGAGGTCAAGAGACCCAGTACTTC.

V and J are TRBV19 and TRBJ1-5, with D perhaps matching TRBD1 (5 bases). V lost 3 bases to trimming and J lost 8 bases, with 11 bases between them. The CDR3 has 13 residues. Germline values: CDR1 LNHDA, CDR2 SQIVND (reference sequence). The CDR3 coding sequence is TGTGCCAGTAGTATGGGGCGGCTGGAGCCCCAGCATTTT. As protein: CASSMGRLEPQHF.